This T cell receptor (beta chain) was documented in a study of cytotoxic CD8 clonotypes in ibrutinib-treated CLL. The length of the CDR3 is 12 residues. The ends were cut back, 4 bases at V and 4 bases at J, with 11 bases in the middle. The germline gives CDR1 SQVTM, CDR2 ANQGSEA. As regards this clone: Its antigen is not known. Other nucleotide sequences from this sample produce the same CDR3.

Only in-frame clones appear in the TCRdb table, and some are missing; sequencing was by immunoSEQ multiplex PCR. Of fewer than 100,000 clones in the sample, 70% to 80% were seen once. Study outcomes and limitations: Public clonotypes (which were uncommon) either contracted or remained stable on treatment.

The receptor's source is a human donor with chronic lymphocytic leukemia. The source material was PBMCs, sampled after 12 months of ibrutinib treatment. The chain links TRBV29-1 to TRBJ2-7; TRBD1 or TRBD2 may be the D gene (6 bases each). For the CDR3, the DNA is TGCAGCGTTGGCGGAGGGGGTTACGAGCAGTACTTC. Its protein is CSVGGGGYEQYF.